The T cell receptor (beta chain) described here comes from a study of blood T cell repertoires in COVID-19. Assay used: immunoSEQ multiplex PCR; TCRdb lists only in-frame clones, some missing. The sample lists 50,000 to 65,000 clones, around nine tenths occurring once. The CDR3 is 10 amino acids. The V gene lost 6 bases and the J gene lost 12 bases, with 10 bases spanning the gap. Germline V gene lookup returns CDR1 SGHAT and CDR2 FQNNGV. This sequence originates from a man between 65 and 85 years old with acute or convalescent COVID-19. Material: peripheral blood. The rearrangement uses TRBV11-2 and TRBJ2-3; the D gene is possibly TRBD1 (5 bases). CDR3 protein: CASSEGAQYF. The CDR3 region has the DNA TGTGCCAGCAGTGAAGGGGCTCAGTATTTT.